These 22 T cell receptor beta chains share one sample of origin, sequenced in a study of beta chain features in type 1 diabetes. Since all of the isolated RNA was reverse transcribed, expressed TCRB transcripts were what got sequenced. Libraries were prepared by immunoSEQ multiplex PCR; TCRdb keeps only in-frame clonotypes and omits some of them. The sample yields a few hundred thousand clones, about 25% seen once. The sample taken for sequencing was central memory CD4+ T cells from blood. The source is a man younger than 45 in good health.

This clone was seen more than once but under ten times. The chain carries TRBV7-9 and TRBJ2-7; 9 bases are shared with TRBD1. Germline trimming cut 5 bases from V and 6 bases from J; bases unmatched to any gene: 8. The CDR3 has 14 amino acids. Germline V gene lookup returns CDR1 SEHNR and CDR2 FQNEAQ (reference sequence). CDR3 nucleotide sequence: TGTGCCAGCAGCACCGGGACAGGGTCCGCCGAGCAGTACTTC. This gives the protein CASSTGTGSAEQYF.

V and J are TRBV5-1 and TRBJ1-2; TRBD1 matches at 9 bases. CDR3 length: 15 amino acids. V lost 3 bases, J lost 7 bases, and 10 bases stayed unmatched. Germline V CDR1 and CDR2: SGHRS, YFSETQ. The CDR3 protein is CASSWRTGAESGYTF. The CDR3 DNA is TGCGCCAGCAGCTGGAGGACAGGGGCAGAGTCTGGCTACACCTTC.

This clone turned up a few times. The chain carries TRBV9 and TRBJ2-7; TRBD2 matches 10 bases. Trimming cost V 0 bases and J 4 bases; bases outside gene matches: 4. The CDR3 spans 15 residues. Germline CDR1 and CDR2: SGDLS and YYNGEE. The CDR3 region has the DNA TGTGCCAGCAGCGTAGGACTAGCGGGTGTTTACGAGCAGTACTTC. As protein: CASSVGLAGVYEQYF.

V and J are TRBV7-2 and TRBJ2-2, with D maybe TRBD1 (6 bases). Trimming stripped 5 bases from V and 4 bases from J, with 11 bases between. Germline assignment: CDR1 SGHTA and CDR2 FQGNSA. CDR3 length: 14 residues. The CDR3 nucleotides read TGTGCCAGCAGCCCATCCAGGGGCACCGGGGAGCTGTTTTTT. Its translation: CASSPSRGTGELFF.

In this sample, this clone turned up a few times. The chain is built from TRBV4-3 and TRBJ2-1, with D perhaps matching TRBD1 or TRBD2 (6 bases each). Germline CDR1 is LGHNA and CDR2 is YSLEER. With 1 base removed from V and 10 bases from J, the gap between germline ends came to 20 bases. This CDR3 comprises 16 residues. The CDR3 DNA reads as TGCGCCAGCAGCCAAGTCCGACTAGGGGGAATCGGGGAGCAGTTCTTC. Protein sequence: CASSQVRLGGIGEQFF.

A few counts support this clone. The chain combines TRBV30 with TRBJ1-1, with D perhaps matching TRBD1 (6 bases). The CDR3 covers 14 residues. V lost 5 bases, J lost 1 base, and 14 bases lay in between. Germline-derived CDR1 and CDR2 are GTSNPN and SVGIG (reference sequence). The CDR3 bases are TGTGCCTGGTATACAGGGCGTGCGAACACTGAAGCTTTCTTT. It yields the protein CAWYTGRANTEAFF.

This clone was detected only a few times. The CDR3 sequence is CASSDTGARGIQYF. The CDR3 bases are TGTGCCAGCAGTGATACGGGGGCCCGCGGCATTCAGTACTTC. The J gene is TRBJ2-4, the V gene TRBV2; D may be TRBD1 or TRBD2 (6 bases each). The V gene lost 3 bases and the J gene lost 9 bases, with 15 bases spanning the gap. This CDR3 has 14 amino acids. The germline gives CDR1 SNHLY, CDR2 FYNNEI.

This CDR3 is CASSASGLAGYNEQFF. The CDR3 nucleotides read TGTGCCAGTAGTGCTTCTGGACTAGCGGGATACAATGAGCAGTTCTTC. The V and J genes are TRBV19 and TRBJ2-1; 12 bases match TRBD2. Unmatched junction bases numbered 6, after V lost 5 bases and J lost 4 bases. The CDR3 sequence is 16 residues long. Germline V gene sequence: CDR1 LNHDA, CDR2 SQIVND (reference sequence).

This clone has just a few counts. CDR3 nucleotide sequence: TGTGCCAGTAGGTATAATGAGCAGTTCTTC. Translating gives CASRYNEQFF. This chain joins TRBV19 and TRBJ2-1; D is unclear. This CDR3 has 10 residues. V lost 6 bases to trimming and J lost 7 bases, with 4 bases between them. Germline values: CDR1 LNHDA, CDR2 SQIVND (reference sequence).

This sequence joins TRBV7-8 and TRBJ2-5, with 7 bases aligning to TRBD1. CDR1 and CDR2 from the germline V gene are SGHVS and FQNEAQ. This CDR3 contains 15 residues. V shed 1 base and J 4 bases; nucleotides not matched to a gene: 6. The DNA for the CDR3 is TGTGCCAGCAGCTTAGTGGGTACAGGGGCAGAGACCCAGTACTTC. Amino acids: CASSLVGTGAETQYF.

This clone showed up many times. The chain employs TRBV19 and TRBJ2-1; 12 positions match TRBD2. Per germline, CDR1 LNHDA and CDR2 SQIVND (reference sequence). V gave up 4 bases and J gave up 7 bases; unmatched junction bases: 8. The CDR3 sequence is 16 residues long. The CDR3 DNA sequence: TGTGCCAGTAGTACGTCACTAGCGGGAGGAGGGAATGAGCAGTTCTTC. Amino acids: CASSTSLAGGGNEQFF.

CDR3 DNA sequence: TGTGCCAGCAGCGCCTCCGGGACAGGGAATTACAATGAGCAGTTCTTC. Protein: CASSASGTGNYNEQFF. The chain is built from TRBV28 and TRBJ2-1; TRBD1 matches 9 bases. CDR1 and CDR2 (germline): MDHEN, SYDVKM. The V gene end was trimmed by 6 bases and the J gene end by 4 bases; junction bases not matched to a gene: 10. The CDR3 loop spans 16 amino acids.

This clone was picked up one time. The rearrangement links TRBV9 to TRBJ2-1; no definite D call. This CDR3 region has 14 residues. The V end lost 2 bases, the J end lost 5 bases, and 11 bases lay between the germline ends. Germline values: CDR1 SGDLS, CDR2 YYNGEE. Here the CDR3 DNA reads TGTGCCAGCAGCGTTTCACAGTCCAACAATGAGCAGTTCTTC. It translates to CASSVSQSNNEQFF. Drawing the rest from reference TRBV9 and TRBJ2-1, the complete variable domain is DSGVTQTPKHLITATGQRVTLRCSPRSGDLSVYWYQQSLDQGLQFLIQYYNGEERAKGNILERFSAQQFPDLHSELNLSSLELGDSALYFCASSVSQSNNEQFFGPGTRLTVL.

V and J are TRBV5-1 and TRBJ1-1; 7 nucleotides agree with TRBD1. Trimming took 4 bases from V and 8 from J; bases not matched to a gene: 17. Germline-derived CDR1 and CDR2 are SGHRS and YFSETQ. CDR3 length equals 16 residues. The CDR3 sequence: CASSPGGTAIQMEAFF. Written as DNA, the CDR3 is TGCGCCAGCAGCCCCGGTGGGACAGCTATTCAAATGGAAGCTTTCTTT.

This clone turned up a few times. V and J are TRBV4-2 and TRBJ2-3; TRBD2 might be the D (6 bases). Trimming removed 6 bases from V and 2 bases from J, with 12 bases in between. The CDR3 length is 14 residues. CDR1 LGHNA and CDR2 YNFKEQ come from the germline V gene. The CDR3 loop is CASSPGTLTDTQYF. CDR3 DNA sequence: TGTGCCAGCAGTCCCGGGACTCTCACAGATACGCAGTATTTT.

The chain joins TRBV13 to TRBJ1-1; no reliable D call. This CDR3 region has 13 residues. Trimming removed 5 bases from V and 5 bases from J, with 12 bases in between. Per the germline V gene, CDR1 is PRHDT and CDR2 is FYEKMQ (reference sequence). The CDR3 DNA sequence: TGTGCCAGCAGCGCCGGGAGTAGAACTGAAGCTTTCTTT. Residues: CASSAGSRTEAFF. Together with reference TRBV13 and TRBJ1-1, the CDR3 gives the full variable domain: AAGVIQSPRHLIKEKRETATLKCYPIPRHDTVYWYQQGPGQDPQFLISFYEKMQSDKGSIPDRFSAQQFSDYHSELNMSSLELGDSALYFCASSAGSRTEAFFGQGTRLTVV.

This clone showed up just a few times. The chain is built from TRBV7-2 and TRBJ2-7; the D gene is possibly TRBD2 (6 bases). V was pared by 2 bases and J by 0 bases, with 14 bases between. This CDR3 has 16 residues. Per the germline V gene, CDR1 is SGHTA and CDR2 is FQGNSA. The CDR3 region is CASSLIPAGLSYEQYF. CDR3 in DNA: TGTGCCAGCAGCTTAATTCCAGCGGGTCTCTCCTACGAGCAGTACTTC.

This clone has just a few counts. V gene TRBV5-6 combines with J gene TRBJ2-5; 7 nucleotides agree with TRBD1. The junction had 10 bases not matched to a gene; V was cut back by 3 bases and J by 5 bases. CDR1 SGHDT and CDR2 YYEEEE come from the germline V gene. The CDR3 contains 15 residues. The CDR3, as DNA: TGTGCCAGCAGCTCCTCAGACAGGGCCGGGGAGACCCAGTACTTC. This codes for CASSSSDRAGETQYF.

The table lists this clone with a few counts. The chain carries TRBV2 and TRBJ2-5; 8 positions agree with TRBD1. The V gene end was trimmed by 7 bases and the J gene end by 6 bases; junction bases not matched to a gene: 7. The germline gives CDR1 SNHLY, CDR2 FYNNEI. This CDR3 has 13 amino acids. CDR3 amino acids: CASKAGGEQTQYF. DNA of the CDR3: TGTGCCAGCAAGGCAGGGGGCGAACAGACCCAGTACTTC. The variable domain in full, completed from reference TRBV2 and TRBJ2-5, reads EPEVTQTPSHQVTQMGQEVILRCVPISNHLYFYWYRQILGQKVEFLVSFYNNEISEKSEIFDDQFSVERPDGSNFTLKIRSTKLEDSAMYFCASKAGGEQTQYFGPGTRLLVL.

The chain joins TRBV27 to TRBJ1-6; possibly TRBD1 for D (5 bases). From germline, CDR1 is MNHEY and CDR2 SMNVEV (reference sequence). V lost 9 bases and J lost 7, with 16 bases in between. The CDR3 loop spans 14 amino acids. In nucleotides, the CDR3 is TGTGCCAGTTCCGCCGGGGCCAGAAATTCACCCCTCCACTTT. It translates to CASSAGARNSPLHF.

The rearrangement joins TRBV19 to TRBJ1-5; D unclear. V dropped 4 bases and J dropped 1 base, with 8 bases sitting between them. The germline CDR1 and CDR2 sequences are LNHDA and SQIVND (reference sequence). CDR3 length equals 14 residues. CDR3 sequence reads: CASSSGKSNQPQHF. The CDR3 DNA follows: TGTGCCAGTAGTAGTGGGAAGAGCAATCAGCCCCAGCATTTT.

Of note for this clone: A junction end diverges from the germline sequence, so it may reflect a read error. The gene calls are TRBV7-2 and TRBJ2-7; D gene uncertain. Germline lookup yields CDR1 SGHTA and CDR2 FQGNSA. The CDR3 is 14 amino acids. The CDR3 loop is CASSLEARISEQYF. As DNA, the CDR3 is TGTGCCAGCAGTTTAGAAGCCCGTATCTCCGAGCAGTACTTC.